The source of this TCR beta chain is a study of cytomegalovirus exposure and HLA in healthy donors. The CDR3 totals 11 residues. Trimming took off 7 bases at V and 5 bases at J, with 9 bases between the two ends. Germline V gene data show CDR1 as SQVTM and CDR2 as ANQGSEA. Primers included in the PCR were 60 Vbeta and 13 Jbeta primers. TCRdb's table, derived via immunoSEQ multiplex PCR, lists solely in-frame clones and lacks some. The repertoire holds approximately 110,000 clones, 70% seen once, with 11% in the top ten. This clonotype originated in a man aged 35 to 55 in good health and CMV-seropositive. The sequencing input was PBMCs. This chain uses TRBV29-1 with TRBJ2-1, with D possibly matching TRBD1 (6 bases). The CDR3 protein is CSEDSDNEQFF. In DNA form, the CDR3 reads TGCAGCGAGGACAGTGACAATGAGCAGTTCTTC.